Shown below are 23 T cell receptor beta chains from a single sample sequenced in a study of blood T cells in healthy people across ages. Next came a second PCR, run for about 7 to 12 cycles, which used a sample-barcoded 5' primer along with a J-beta primer mix. TCRdb fed the 5' RACE reads into MiXCR, producing one record per CDR3 protein. The table has over a million distinct CDR3 sequences, 40% to 45% seen once; the top ten hold 15% to 20%. The specimen was blood. The receptors shown here come from a woman aged 55 to 70 in good health.

The chain joins TRBV20-1 to TRBJ1-1, with D possibly matching TRBD1 (6 bases). There are 16 residues in the CDR3. V lost 4 bases and J lost 2, with 20 bases in between. Looked up from germline, CDR1 is DFQATT and CDR2 is SNEGSKA (reference sequence). CDR3 residues: CSATHVQGRLNTEAFF. CDR3 coding DNA: TGCAGTGCTACCCACGTTCAGGGGCGCTTAAACACTGAAGCTTTCTTT.

This clonotype was seen a few times. The chain employs TRBV27 and TRBJ2-7; perhaps D is TRBD1 or TRBD2 (5 bases each). Trimming shortened V by 7 bases and J by 7 bases, and 17 bases separated the two germline ends. From germline, CDR1 is MNHEY and CDR2 SMNVEV (reference sequence). The CDR3 has 13 amino acids. CDR3 sequence: CASNPPGTREQYF. The CDR3, as DNA: TGTGCCAGCAACCCGCCAGGGACGCGAGAGCAGTACTTC.

This clonotype was detected a few times. CDR3 sequence reads: CASSWTGGFPDTQYF. In nucleotides, the CDR3 is TGTGCCAGCAGCTGGACAGGGGGCTTCCCAGATACGCAGTATTTT. The chain joins TRBV6-1 to TRBJ2-3, with 11 bases that match TRBD1. Germline-derived CDR1 and CDR2 are MNHNS and SASEGT. V gave up 6 bases and J gave up 4 bases; unmatched junction bases: 6. The CDR3 has 15 residues.

This clonotype came up once. The J gene is TRBJ2-2, the V gene TRBV29-1; 12 bases match TRBD1. Germline lookup yields CDR1 SQVTM and CDR2 ANQGSEA. This CDR3 is 18 amino acids long. Unmatched junction bases numbered 7, after V lost 1 base and J lost 1 base. The CDR3, as DNA: TGCAGCGTTGAAGCCCCGGGGACAGGGGGCGAGAACACCGGGGAGCTGTTTTTT. The encoded protein is CSVEAPGTGGENTGELFF.

The table lists this clonotype with many counts. Here the CDR3 DNA reads TGTGCCAGCAGTCACGGACAGGGGAGAGGCTACGAGCAGTACTTC. Protein product: CASSHGQGRGYEQYF. The chain employs TRBV27 and TRBJ2-7, with 9 bases that match TRBD1. CDR3 length: 15 residues. After removal of 5 bases from V and 3 bases from J, the junction contained 8 bases not matched to a gene. Germline loops: CDR1 MNHEY, CDR2 SMNVEV (reference sequence).

The V call is TRBV20-1, the J call TRBJ1-2; a weak D match, TRBD1 (5 bases). There are 15 residues in the CDR3. V was pared by 0 bases and J by 1 base, with 12 bases between. Germline CDR1 is DFQATT and CDR2 is SNEGSKA (reference sequence). In nucleotides, the CDR3 is TGCAGTGCTAGAGATCTCGGGAGGGGTAACTATGGCTACACCTTC. This encodes CSARDLGRGNYGYTF.

The V and J genes are TRBV27 and TRBJ2-1, with D perhaps matching TRBD2 (6 bases). Looked up from germline, CDR1 is MNHEY and CDR2 is SMNVEV (reference sequence). The CDR3 loop spans 16 amino acids. The V end lost 5 bases, the J end lost 2 bases, and 16 bases lay between the germline ends. CDR3 sequence reads: CASSNPTRSPYNEQFF. The CDR3 DNA sequence: TGTGCCAGCAGTAACCCGACTAGGTCCCCCTACAATGAGCAGTTCTTC.

This chain joins TRBV28 and TRBJ2-1; no definite D call. The CDR3 runs to 16 residues. V lost 4 bases, J lost 2 bases, and 15 bases lay in between. Germline V gene sequence: CDR1 MDHEN, CDR2 SYDVKM. CDR3 DNA sequence: TGTGCCAGCAGTTCGGGCGGCGTCGCGACCTACAATGAGCAGTTCTTC. Translating it yields CASSSGGVATYNEQFF.

The chain uses TRBV5-1 and TRBJ2-1, with TRBD2 matching 11 bases. This CDR3 region has 15 residues. The V segment lost 4 bases and the J segment 4 bases; nucleotides outside the gene matches: 4. Germline CDR1 reads SGHRS; CDR2 reads YFSETQ. CDR3 sequence reads: CASSRGLAEYNEQFF. As DNA, the CDR3 is TGCGCCAGCAGCAGGGGACTAGCGGAGTACAATGAGCAGTTCTTC.

The chain employs TRBV10-3 and TRBJ1-1, with a weak D call TRBD1 (6 bases). V lost 2 bases and J 4 bases, leaving 8 bases between the germline ends. This CDR3 spans 13 amino acids. In germline, CDR1 is ENHRY, CDR2 SYGVKD. The CDR3 nucleotides read TGTGCCATCAGTGAGGCAGGGGCCACTGAAGCTTTCTTT. The encoded protein is CAISEAGATEAFF.

The rearrangement uses TRBV10-3 and TRBJ1-2; TRBD1 matches at 8 bases. CDR3 length: 15 amino acids. With V trimmed by 6 bases and J by 2 bases, 8 bases remained unmatched. The germline V gene has CDR1 ENHRY and CDR2 SYGVKD. The DNA for the CDR3 is TGTGCCATCAGGACTGGGACAGGCAACAACTATGGCTACACCTTC. Residues: CAIRTGTGNNYGYTF.

V gene TRBV15 combines with J gene TRBJ1-1; no clear D gene. V lost 0 bases to trimming and J lost 0 bases, with 8 bases between them. CDR3 length: 15 residues. CDR1 is LNHNV and CDR2 is YYDKDF in the germline V gene (reference sequence). CDR3 region: CATSREREVNTEAFF. For the CDR3, the DNA is TGTGCCACCAGCAGAGAAAGGGAAGTGAACACTGAAGCTTTCTTT.

The chain combines TRBV9 with TRBJ2-1, with D hard to call. Trimming took off 4 bases at V and 0 bases at J, with 14 bases between the two ends. The CDR3 sequence is 16 residues long. Germline-derived CDR1 and CDR2 are SGDLS and YYNGEE. Written as DNA, the CDR3 is TGTGCCAGCAGCACTGGGGTGGACGGCTCCTACAATGAGCAGTTCTTC. This encodes CASSTGVDGSYNEQFF.

The V and J genes are TRBV21-1 and TRBJ1-4; no DNA check was done on the table's D call, TRBD1. TRBV21-1 is tagged as a pseudogene. The CDR3 sequence is 15 residues long. As DNA, the CDR3 is TGTGCCAGCAGCAGACAGGGTCAGAGTACTGAAAAACTGTTTTTT. Its translation is CASSRQGQSTEKLFF.

The chain is built from TRBV15 and TRBJ1-2, with D perhaps matching TRBD1 (5 bases). The V gene's germline CDR1 is LNHNV and CDR2 YYDKDF (reference sequence). This CDR3 contains 14 residues. Trimming cost V 0 bases and J 8 bases, with 13 bases left between them. Here the CDR3 reads CATSRDRGIEGYTF. The CDR3 nucleotides are TGTGCCACCAGCAGAGATCGGGGGATCGAGGGCTACACCTTC.

This CDR3 is CASSLESGRVYNEQFF. In DNA, the CDR3 is TGCGCCAGCAGCTTGGAAAGCGGGAGGGTGTACAATGAGCAGTTCTTC. The chain combines TRBV5-1 with TRBJ2-1, with 10 bases identical to TRBD2. The CDR3 runs 16 residues. CDR1 and CDR2 from the germline V gene are SGHRS and YFSETQ. V lost 0 bases to trimming and J lost 4 bases; unmatched junction nucleotides: 4.

The V and J genes are TRBV3-1 and TRBJ1-2; TRBD1 might be the D (6 bases). V lost 4 bases and J lost 5, with 11 bases in between. The CDR3 runs to 13 residues. Germline loops: CDR1 LGHDT, CDR2 YNNKEL (reference sequence). CDR3 sequence (DNA): TGTGCCAGCAGCCGCCCAGGGGCTTATGGCTACACCTTC. Residues: CASSRPGAYGYTF.

V is TRBV5-1 and J is TRBJ2-2; D may be TRBD1 or TRBD2 (5 bases each). V lost 4 bases and J lost 0, with 10 bases in between. Germline CDR1 SGHRS, CDR2 YFSETQ. The CDR3 extends over 15 amino acids. In nucleotides, the CDR3 is TGCGCCAGCAGCCGACTGGGACCGAACACCGGGGAGCTGTTTTTT. Translated: CASSRLGPNTGELFF.

The V gene is TRBV20-1, the J gene TRBJ2-7, with D possibly TRBD1 on 6 matching bases. Germline V gene sequence: CDR1 DFQATT, CDR2 SNEGSKA (reference sequence). The germline V and J ends were trimmed by 5 bases and 5 bases, with 13 bases remaining between them. The CDR3 runs 12 residues. The CDR3 region has the DNA TGCAGTGCTGACGGGACACTGAACGAGCAGTACTTC. Encoded protein: CSADGTLNEQYF.

This clonotype has more than one count but fewer than ten. The CDR3 region has the DNA TGCGCCAGCAGCTTGGACAGGGGGCTTTTTGGCTACACCTTC. Its protein is CASSLDRGLFGYTF. The chain has TRBV5-1 and TRBJ1-2; 9 positions agree with TRBD1. This CDR3 comprises 14 residues. CDR1 and CDR2 (germline): SGHRS, YFSETQ. V shed 0 bases and J 7 bases; nucleotides not matched to a gene: 4.

A single count supports this clonotype. This rearrangement joins TRBV2 to TRBJ1-2; the match to TRBD1 covers 8 bases. The V gene end was trimmed by 5 bases and the J gene end by 8 bases; junction bases not matched to a gene: 10. The CDR3 length is 14 residues. Germline V CDR1 and CDR2: SNHLY, FYNNEI. CDR3 sequence (DNA): TGTGCCAGCAGTTCCAGGACAGGGACTGGCGGCTACACCTTC. Protein sequence: CASSSRTGTGGYTF.

This clonotype has more than one count but fewer than ten. This rearrangement joins TRBV18 to TRBJ2-7; 12 bases are a match to TRBD1. Germline CDR1 and CDR2: KGHSH and LQKENI. The CDR3 has 15 amino acids. V lost 2 bases to trimming and J lost 4 bases; unmatched junction nucleotides: 3. This chain's CDR3 is CASSPGTGGGYEQYF. CDR3 sequence (DNA): TGTGCCAGCTCACCAGGGACAGGGGGCGGGTACGAGCAGTACTTC.

This clonotype showed up just once. The V call is TRBV29-1, the J call TRBJ2-2; D remains ambiguous. Germline V CDR1 and CDR2: SQVTM, ANQGSEA. This CDR3 comprises 16 residues. V dropped 4 bases and J dropped 0 bases, with 15 bases sitting between them. The CDR3 DNA sequence: TGCAGCGTTGTTGTTATGGTACCCGCGAACACCGGGGAGCTGTTTTTT. Protein product: CSVVVMVPANTGELFF.